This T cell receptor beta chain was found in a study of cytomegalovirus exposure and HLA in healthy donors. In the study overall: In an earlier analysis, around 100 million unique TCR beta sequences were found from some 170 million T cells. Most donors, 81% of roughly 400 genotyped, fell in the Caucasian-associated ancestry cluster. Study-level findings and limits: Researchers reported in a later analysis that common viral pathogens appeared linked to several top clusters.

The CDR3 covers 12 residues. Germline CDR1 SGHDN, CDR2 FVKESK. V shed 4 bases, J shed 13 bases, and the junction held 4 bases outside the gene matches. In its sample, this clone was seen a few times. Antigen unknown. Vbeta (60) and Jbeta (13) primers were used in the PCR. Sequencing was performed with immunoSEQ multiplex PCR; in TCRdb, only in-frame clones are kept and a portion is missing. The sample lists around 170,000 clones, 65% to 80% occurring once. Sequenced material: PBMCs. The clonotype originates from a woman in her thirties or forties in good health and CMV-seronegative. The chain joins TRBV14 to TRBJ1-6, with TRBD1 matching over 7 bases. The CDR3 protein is CASSLGTAPLHF. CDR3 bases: TGTGCCAGCAGCCTCGGGACAGCTCCCCTCCACTTT. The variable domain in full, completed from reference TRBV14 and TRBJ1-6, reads EAGVTQFPSHSVIEKGQTVTLRCDPISGHDNLYWYRRVMGKEIKFLLHFVKESKQDESGMPNNRFLAERTGGTYSTLKVQPAELEDSGVYFCASSLGTAPLHFGNGTRLTVT.